This T cell receptor (beta chain) was identified in a study of T cell repertoires in cytomegalovirus infection (dated by TCRdb to between 2019 and 2020). Notes on the research overall: The HLA type of each donor mattered for the analysis, because public TCR beta signatures pointed to carriage of CMV infection along with the matching HLA type.

Summary of the overall study and its limitations: The ex vivo response was dominated by HLA-C-restricted CMV-specific TCR beta clonotypes, and the single most frequent clonotype in two of eight donors was supplied by these HLA-C-restricted clonotypes. In both this cohort and an independent cohort of 352 donors, the cumulative frequency of public TCR beta family members distinguished carriers of CMV infection plus the relevant HLA type.

This clonotype was recorded many times. Its antigen is currently not known. One end of the junction fails to match germline, which may point to a read error. Sequencing took place on an Illumina HiSeq 1500. Using fastp at Q25 and MiXCR, TCRdb reprocessed the public reads and kept productive beta chains. Duplicate CDR3 protein sequences are folded into a single record with the most common DNA and genes. This sample has about 530,000 distinct CDR3 sequences in its table, and about 30% of those were observed once. Clones ranked in the top ten supply roughly an eighth of the sample. The material sequenced was PBMCs. This TCR came from a human donor in good health (CMV status not recorded). Some clones in this sample may be carry-over from other donors' samples.

The base sequence is TGTGCTAGCAGCTTAGGGGACTCCAGCACAGATACGCAGTATTTT. Its protein is CASSLGDSSTDTQYF. The chain was built from TRBV7-7 and TRBJ2-3; a tentative D call is TRBD2 (6 bases match). From its cysteine to its phenylalanine, the CDR3 spans 15 amino acids. Here the CDR3 DNA is all that survives: 45 bases in frame from base 1. Reading the germline V gene (reference sequence) gives CDR1 SSHAT and CDR2 FNYEAQ.